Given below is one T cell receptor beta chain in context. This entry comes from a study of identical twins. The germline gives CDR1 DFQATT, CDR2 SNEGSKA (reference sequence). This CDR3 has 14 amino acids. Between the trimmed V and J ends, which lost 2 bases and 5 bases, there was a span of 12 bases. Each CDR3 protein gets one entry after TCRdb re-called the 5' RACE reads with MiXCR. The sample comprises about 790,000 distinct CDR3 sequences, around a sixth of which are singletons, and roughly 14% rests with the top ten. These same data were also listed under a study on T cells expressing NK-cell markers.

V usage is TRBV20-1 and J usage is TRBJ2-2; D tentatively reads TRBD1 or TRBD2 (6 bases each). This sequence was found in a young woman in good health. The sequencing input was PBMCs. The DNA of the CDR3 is TGCAGTGCTAGATGGGGGGCGATAACCGGGGAGCTGTTTTTT. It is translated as CSARWGAITGELFF.